The sequence of this T cell receptor (beta chain) was determined in a study of tumor-infiltrating lymphocytes in primary liver carcinoma. A constant-region primer served to make TCR beta cDNA from roughly 500 ng total RNA. Three rounds of nested multiplex PCR with slightly modified ARM-PCR produced TCR beta libraries. The first two PCR rounds, around 11 cycles each, used TRBV1-TRBV30 forward primers and a C-beta reverse primer. Each CDR3 protein gets one entry after TCRdb re-called the multiplex PCR reads with MiXCR. The repertoire includes approximately 300,000 distinct CDR3 sequences, approximately 65% of them detected once, and more than 8.5% sits in the top ten. Germline DNA was also extracted, with blood RNA taken from unsorted whole blood. The CDR3 totals 12 residues. Trimming removed 0 bases from V and 9 bases from J, with 5 bases in between. Germline loops: CDR1 SGHAT, CDR2 FQNNGV. Findings of the study overall: In tumor-adjacent and tumor-blood pairs, overlap was lower than in tumor region pairs. Compared with blood, tumor repertoires held significantly more in their top 250 clones.

Concerning this clonotype itself: What it binds is unknown.

The sequence derives from a man aged 35 to 55 with primary liver carcinoma and hepatitis B virus infection. The sequenced material came from peripheral blood. The chain recombines TRBV11-2 with TRBJ2-2, with no clear D. CDR3 sequence (DNA): TGTGCCAGCAGCTTAGAGATCAGGGAGCTGTTTTTT. It yields the protein CASSLEIRELFF.